This passage covers 21 T cell receptor beta chains from one sample sequenced in a study of Ad26.COV2.S vaccination and SARS-CoV-2 variants. Repertoires were generated with immunoSEQ multiplex PCR, while TCRdb's copy carries only in-frame clones and drops some. The sample records about 400,000 clones, about 83% being singletons. The treatment was: some 20 received Ad26.COV2.S at low or high dose, single or two shots; 5 received placebo; per-sample allocation not given. Repertoires come from day 63 after the first vaccine or placebo injection. Source: peripheral blood, taken in a trial of Ad26.COV2.S vaccine versus placebo. The source is a person aged 18-60 years who received the Ad26.COV2.S COVID-19 vaccine or a placebo.

The chain uses TRBV4-1 and TRBJ2-1; tentatively, D is TRBD2 (5 bases). CDR3 size: 13 residues. CDR1 and CDR2 (germline): MGHRA, YSYEKL. V lost 0 bases, J lost 10 bases, and 10 bases lay in between. CDR3 in amino acids: CASSQEEAQEQFF. The CDR3 DNA sequence: TGCGCCAGCAGCCAAGAGGAGGCCCAAGAGCAGTTCTTC.

The chain has TRBV11-3 and TRBJ2-2; the D is unclear. Deletions cut 4 bases from V and 1 base from J, with 16 bases between. The germline CDR1 and CDR2 sequences are SGHNT and YENEEA. The CDR3 sequence is 17 residues long. As DNA, the CDR3 is TGTGCCAGCAGCTCCTCTTGGTTGGGGAAGAACACCGGGGAGCTGTTTTTT. Its protein is CASSSSWLGKNTGELFF.

This chain connects TRBV9 to TRBJ1-6; D gene unclear. Looked up from germline, CDR1 is SGDLS and CDR2 is YYNGEE. CDR3 length: 15 amino acids. The V end lost 3 bases, the J end lost 4 bases, and 11 bases lay between the germline ends. The CDR3 reads CASSGGPNYNSPLHF. CDR3 nucleotide sequence: TGTGCCAGCAGCGGCGGGCCCAATTATAATTCACCCCTCCACTTT. Full variable domain (outside the CDR3, taken from reference TRBV9 and TRBJ1-6): DSGVTQTPKHLITATGQRVTLRCSPRSGDLSVYWYQQSLDQGLQFLIQYYNGEERAKGNILERFSAQQFPDLHSELNLSSLELGDSALYFCASSGGPNYNSPLHFGNGTRLTVT.

The rearrangement links TRBV11-2 to TRBJ1-1, with unresolved D. Per the germline V gene, CDR1 is SGHAT and CDR2 is FQNNGV. Trimming removed 2 bases from V and 6 bases from J, with 10 bases in between. There are 13 residues in the CDR3. DNA of the CDR3: TGTGCCAGCAGCTTAACATTAGTTTCTGAAGCTTTCTTT. It codes for CASSLTLVSEAFF.

The V call is TRBV6-6, the J call TRBJ1-1, with 7 nucleotides matching TRBD1. There are 15 residues in the CDR3. The trim removed 2 bases at V and 4 bases at J, leaving 7 bases unmatched. Germline CDR1 MNHNY, CDR2 SVGAGI (reference sequence). The CDR3, as DNA: TGTGCCAGCAGTTACGGGGGACAGTTGCTCACTGAAGCTTTCTTT. This gives the protein CASSYGGQLLTEAFF.

This chain uses TRBV7-8 with TRBJ2-5; D uncertain. From germline, CDR1 is SGHVS and CDR2 FQNEAQ. The CDR3 consists of 14 residues. The V end lost 5 bases, the J end lost 4 bases, and 14 bases lay between the germline ends. This CDR3 reads CASSLPRNPETQYF. CDR3 in DNA: TGTGCCAGCAGCCTACCGCGGAACCCAGAGACCCAGTACTTC.

The chain couples TRBV6-5 to TRBJ2-2; a weak D match, TRBD1 (6 bases). The CDR3 loop spans 15 amino acids. The V end lost 6 bases, the J end lost 6 bases, and 17 bases lay between the germline ends. Germline CDR1 is MNHEY and CDR2 is SVGAGI. CDR3 loop: CASSSPRGSSGELFF. The CDR3 DNA reads TGTGCCAGCAGCTCTCCTAGGGGGAGTTCCGGGGAGCTGTTTTTT.

This rearrangement joins TRBV18 to TRBJ2-6, with D possibly being TRBD1 or TRBD2 (5 bases each). Germline CDR1 is KGHSH and CDR2 is LQKENI. V was trimmed by 10 bases and J by 0 bases, leaving 22 bases between them. The CDR3 extends over 18 amino acids. CDR3 loop: CATLRVRGPLSGANVLTF. The CDR3 DNA follows: TGTGCCACCCTCCGGGTGAGGGGACCCCTCTCTGGGGCCAACGTCCTGACTTTC.

The chain recombines TRBV7-2 with TRBJ2-5; 7 nucleotides agree with TRBD1. This CDR3 is 15 amino acids long. The germline gives CDR1 SGHTA, CDR2 FQGNSA. After removal of 1 base from V and 5 bases from J, the junction contained 7 bases not matched to a gene. Here the CDR3 reads CASSLDRDRAETQYF. The CDR3 DNA reads TGTGCCAGCAGCTTAGATCGCGACAGGGCGGAGACCCAGTACTTC.

The chain combines TRBV7-2 with TRBJ2-3; D uncertain. The CDR3 is 14 residues long. Germline lookup yields CDR1 SGHTA and CDR2 FQGNSA. Trimming took off 1 base at V and 5 bases at J, with 10 bases between the two ends. CDR3 DNA: TGTGCCAGCAGCTTAGGACGTGGGCTAGATACGCAGTATTTT. Amino acid sequence: CASSLGRGLDTQYF.

The genes are TRBV9 and TRBJ2-2; 9 nucleotides match TRBD1. From germline, CDR1 is SGDLS and CDR2 YYNGEE. The CDR3 runs 16 residues. V lost 4 bases, J lost 5 bases, and 9 bases stayed unmatched. CDR3 sequence: CASSFRRDRVTGELFF. CDR3 bases: TGTGCCAGCAGCTTTCGACGGGACAGGGTAACCGGGGAGCTGTTTTTT.

The chain couples TRBV7-9 to TRBJ2-7; D is ambiguous. V dropped 3 bases and J dropped 6 bases, with 18 bases sitting between them. The CDR3 has 15 amino acids. Germline V lookup: CDR1 SEHNR, CDR2 FQNEAQ (reference sequence). The CDR3 DNA reads as TGTGCCAGCAGCTTTACATATGAGAGTCCCGGCGAGCAGTACTTC. Amino acids: CASSFTYESPGEQYF.

This clone has a handful of counts. V usage is TRBV3-1 (or the pseudogene TRBV3-2) and J usage is TRBJ1-5; TRBD1 aligns across 7 bases. Germline V gene data show CDR1 as LGHDT and CDR2 as YNNKEL (reference sequence). V gave up 4 bases and J gave up 2 bases; unmatched junction bases: 5. This CDR3 comprises 15 residues. This CDR3 reads CASSPRGYGNQPQHF. The DNA of the CDR3 is TGTGCCAGCAGCCCCAGGGGGTACGGCAATCAGCCCCAGCATTTT.

J is TRBJ1-3 and V is TRBV5-1; D unclear. Looked up from germline, CDR1 is SGHRS and CDR2 is YFSETQ. The V end lost 1 base, the J end lost 2 bases, and 10 bases lay between the germline ends. The CDR3 is made up of 15 amino acids. CDR3 protein: CASSLRAAPGNTIYF. The CDR3 bases are TGCGCCAGCAGCTTGCGGGCGGCTCCTGGAAACACCATATATTTT. The full variable domain, completed using reference TRBV5-1 and TRBJ1-3, is KAGVTQTPRYLIKTRGQQVTLSCSPISGHRSVSWYQQTPGQGLQFLFEYFSETQRNKGNFPGRFSGRQFSNSRSEMNVSTLELGDSALYLCASSLRAAPGNTIYFGEGSWLTVV.

The CDR3: CASVMGQGLNTEAFF. For the CDR3, the DNA is TGTGCCAGCGTTATGGGACAGGGACTGAACACTGAAGCTTTCTTT. This sequence joins TRBV6-6 and TRBJ1-1; 9 positions agree with TRBD1. V shed 8 bases, J shed 0 bases, and the junction held 7 bases outside the gene matches. Germline V gene lookup returns CDR1 MNHNY and CDR2 SVGAGI (reference sequence). CDR3 length: 15 residues.

V is TRBV2 and J is TRBJ1-4, with D possibly TRBD1 on 5 matching bases. CDR1 SNHLY and CDR2 FYNNEI come from the germline V gene. V was shortened by 6 bases and J by 8 bases, with 19 bases between the two germline ends. CDR3 size: 15 residues. The chain's CDR3 is CASRLGDWEVEKLFF. CDR3 bases: TGTGCCAGCAGGCTTGGGGACTGGGAGGTAGAAAAACTGTTTTTT.

The chain joins TRBV18 to TRBJ1-5; D might be TRBD1 (5 bases). This CDR3 has 14 amino acids. Germline CDR1 and CDR2: KGHSH and LQKENI. V was pared by 2 bases and J by 6 bases, with 11 bases between. The CDR3: CASSPGRRGQPQHF. CDR3 nucleotide sequence: TGTGCCAGCTCACCAGGGAGGAGGGGTCAGCCCCAGCATTTT. Full variable domain (remainder filled in from reference TRBV18 and TRBJ1-5): NAGVMQNPRHLVRRRGQEARLRCSPMKGHSHVYWYRQLPEEGLKFMVYLQKENIIDESGMPKERFSAEFPKEGPSILRIQQVVRGDSAAYFCASSPGRRGQPQHFGDGTRLSIL.

This rearrangement joins TRBV7-2 to TRBJ1-1; D unresolved. CDR1 and CDR2 from the germline V gene are SGHTA and FQGNSA. CDR3 size: 16 residues. Trimming shortened V by 1 base and J by 1 base, and 13 bases separated the two germline ends. In DNA form, the CDR3 reads TGTGCCAGCAGCTTAGGGACCGGTGCAGGGAACACTGAAGCTTTCTTT. It encodes CASSLGTGAGNTEAFF.

V is TRBV7-9 and J is TRBJ2-1; 11 bases line up with TRBD2. J was trimmed by 3 bases and V by 5 bases; bases with no gene match: 12. Germline CDR1 SEHNR, CDR2 FQNEAQ (reference sequence). This CDR3 region has 18 residues. CDR3 in amino acids: CASSPPIVAGGYYNEQFF. The DNA of the CDR3 is TGTGCCAGCAGCCCGCCGATTGTAGCGGGAGGGTACTACAATGAGCAGTTCTTC.

The V and J genes are TRBV5-1 and TRBJ2-2; 11 bases agree with TRBD1. The V segment lost 3 bases and the J segment 4 bases; nucleotides outside the gene matches: 2. The germline V gene has CDR1 SGHRS and CDR2 YFSETQ. This CDR3 has 15 amino acids. CDR3 in amino acids: CASSWTGGPTGELFF. The DNA of the CDR3 is TGCGCCAGCAGCTGGACAGGGGGCCCCACCGGGGAGCTGTTTTTT.

V gene TRBV11-2 combines with J gene TRBJ1-2; a weak D match, TRBD1 (5 bases). CDR1 SGHAT and CDR2 FQNNGV come from the germline V gene. This CDR3 has 12 amino acids. Deletions cut 5 bases from V and 8 bases from J, with 12 bases between. The CDR3: CASSAQVQGYTF. CDR3 coding DNA: TGTGCCAGCAGCGCACAGGTTCAGGGCTACACCTTC.